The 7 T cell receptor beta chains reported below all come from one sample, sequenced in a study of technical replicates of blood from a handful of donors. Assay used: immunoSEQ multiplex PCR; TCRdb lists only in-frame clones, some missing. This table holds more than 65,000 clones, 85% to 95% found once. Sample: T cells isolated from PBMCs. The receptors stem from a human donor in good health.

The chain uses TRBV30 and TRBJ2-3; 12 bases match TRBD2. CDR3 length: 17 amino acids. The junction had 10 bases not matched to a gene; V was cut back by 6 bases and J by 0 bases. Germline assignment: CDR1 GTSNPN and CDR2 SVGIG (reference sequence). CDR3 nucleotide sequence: TGTGCCTGTTCTCCGGGACTAGCGGGTTCTAGCACAGATACGCAGTATTTT. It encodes CACSPGLAGSSTDTQYF.

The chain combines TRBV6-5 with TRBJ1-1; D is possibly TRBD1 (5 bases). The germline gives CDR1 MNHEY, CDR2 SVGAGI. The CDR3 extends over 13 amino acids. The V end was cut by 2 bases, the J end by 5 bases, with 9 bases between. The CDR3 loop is CASSYAGTTEAFF. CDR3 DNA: TGTGCCAGCAGTTACGCCGGGACTACTGAAGCTTTCTTT.

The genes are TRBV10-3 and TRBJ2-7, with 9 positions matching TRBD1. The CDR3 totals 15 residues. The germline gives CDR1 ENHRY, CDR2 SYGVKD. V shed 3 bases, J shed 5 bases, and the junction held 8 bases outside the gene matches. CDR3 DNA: TGTGCCATCAGTGACCTCGGGACAGGGCCCAACGAGCAGTACTTC. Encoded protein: CAISDLGTGPNEQYF.

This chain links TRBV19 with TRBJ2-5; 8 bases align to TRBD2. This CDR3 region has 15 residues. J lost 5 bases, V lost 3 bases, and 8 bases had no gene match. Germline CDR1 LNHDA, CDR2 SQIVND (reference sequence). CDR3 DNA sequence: TGTGCCAGTAGTATCGAGCGGGAGAGCCTGGAGACCCAGTACTTC. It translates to CASSIERESLETQYF.

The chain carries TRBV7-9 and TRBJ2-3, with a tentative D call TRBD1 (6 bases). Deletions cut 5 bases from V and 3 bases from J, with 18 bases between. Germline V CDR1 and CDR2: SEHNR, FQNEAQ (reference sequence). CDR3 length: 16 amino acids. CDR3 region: CASSAHPWQGTDTQYF. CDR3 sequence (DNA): TGTGCCAGCAGCGCACATCCTTGGCAGGGGACAGATACGCAGTATTTT.

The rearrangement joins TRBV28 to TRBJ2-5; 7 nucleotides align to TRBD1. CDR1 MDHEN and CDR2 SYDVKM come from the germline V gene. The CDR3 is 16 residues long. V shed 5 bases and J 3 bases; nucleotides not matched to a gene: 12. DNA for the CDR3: TGTGCCAGCAGTCCAACACCGGGACAGAGAAAAGAGACCCAGTACTTC. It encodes CASSPTPGQRKETQYF.

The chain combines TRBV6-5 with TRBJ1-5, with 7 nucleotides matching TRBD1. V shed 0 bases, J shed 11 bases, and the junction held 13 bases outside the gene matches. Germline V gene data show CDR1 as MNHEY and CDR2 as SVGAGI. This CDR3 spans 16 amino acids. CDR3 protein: CASSYSSSDRAMSQHF. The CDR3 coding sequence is TGTGCCAGCAGTTACTCGAGTTCCGACAGGGCTATGTCCCAGCATTTT.